The 27 T cell receptor beta chains in this list originate from one sample, sequenced in a study of blood T cells in healthy people across ages. With a J-beta primer mix and a sample-barcoded 5' primer, a second PCR ran about 6 to 11 cycles. A single record per CDR3 protein comes from TCRdb applying MiXCR to the 5' RACE reads. The sample consists of 850,000 to 1,300,000 distinct CDR3 sequences, 40% to 55% of them appearing once. Sequencing was performed on blood. The receptor set was obtained from a woman aged 55-70 years in good health.

V and J are TRBV6-1 and TRBJ2-7, with 9 bases fitting TRBD1. V gave up 7 bases and J gave up 3 bases; unmatched junction bases: 19. The CDR3 contains 18 residues. Germline values: CDR1 MNHNS, CDR2 SASEGT. The CDR3 is CASTLSPGTGIKVYEQYF. The CDR3 DNA is TGTGCCAGCACCCTTAGTCCCGGGACAGGGATTAAAGTCTACGAGCAGTACTTC.

This clonotype turned up a few times. The V call is TRBV25-1, the J call TRBJ2-5; D gene unclear. Germline CDR1 is MGHDK and CDR2 is SYGVNS. The CDR3 is made up of 13 amino acids. Trimming took 3 bases from V and 11 from J, leaving 16 bases between them. DNA of the CDR3: TGTGCCAGCAGTGACACAGCCTCCTATGAGCAGTACTTC. Protein sequence: CASSDTASYEQYF.

This clonotype was seen a few times. The chain employs TRBV20-1 and TRBJ2-1, with D perhaps matching TRBD2 (6 bases). This CDR3 spans 12 amino acids. CDR1 DFQATT and CDR2 SNEGSKA come from the germline V gene (reference sequence). The V end lost 1 base, the J end lost 12 bases, and 13 bases lay between the germline ends. The CDR3 coding sequence is TGCAGTGCTAGAGGGGAGGAAGCGTGGCAGTTCTTC. This codes for CSARGEEAWQFF.

This clonotype was observed a few times. V is TRBV14 and J is TRBJ2-4; TRBD2 matches at 14 bases. V trimming: 2 bases; J trimming: 13 bases; junction bases outside the gene matches: 13. The germline gives CDR1 SGHDN, CDR2 FVKESK. The CDR3 is 17 amino acids. The CDR3 here is CASSQLRATSGRAWQYF. CDR3 coding DNA: TGTGCCAGCAGCCAACTTCGAGCGACTAGCGGGAGGGCCTGGCAGTACTTC.

In its sample, this clonotype was seen a few times. This rearrangement joins TRBV11-2 to TRBJ2-3; 8 bases are a match to TRBD2. This CDR3 contains 15 residues. The V gene's germline CDR1 is SGHAT and CDR2 FQNNGV. The trim removed 7 bases at V and 1 base at J, leaving 7 bases unmatched. The CDR3 protein is CASTLLAVGTDTQYF. In DNA form, the CDR3 reads TGTGCCAGCACGCTACTAGCGGTAGGCACAGATACGCAGTATTTT.

This clonotype has more than one count but fewer than ten. V is TRBV29-1 and J is TRBJ2-1; tentative D call: TRBD2 (5 bases). V lost 8 bases to trimming and J lost 5 bases, with 13 bases between them. This CDR3 is built from 12 residues. Germline values: CDR1 SQVTM, CDR2 ANQGSEA. This chain's CDR3 is CSLREINNEQFF. CDR3 nucleotides: TGCAGCCTGAGGGAGATTAACAATGAGCAGTTCTTC.

A few counts support this clonotype. The rearrangement links TRBV5-5 to TRBJ2-4, with 9 bases identical to TRBD2. This CDR3 has 18 amino acids. Trimming took 1 base from V and 0 from J; bases not matched to a gene: 8. Germline CDR1 SGHKS, CDR2 YYEKEE (reference sequence). The CDR3 DNA is TGTGCCAGCAGCTTGTGGGCTAGCGGGGTACTAGCCAAAAACATTCAGTACTTC. This translates into CASSLWASGVLAKNIQYF.

The rearrangement joins TRBV4-1 to TRBJ2-7, with a possible D match to TRBD2 (6 bases). Germline loops: CDR1 MGHRA, CDR2 YSYEKL. The CDR3 contains 15 residues. The ends were cut back, 1 base at V and 3 bases at J, with 13 bases in the middle. CDR3 in DNA: TGCGCCAGCAGCCAAGTGCGTGGGGGGAGCTACGAGCAGTACTTC. Translated, it gives CASSQVRGGSYEQYF.

This chain links TRBV7-2 with TRBJ2-1; the match to TRBD2 covers 9 bases. The trim removed 1 base at V and 9 bases at J, leaving 13 bases unmatched. Looked up from germline, CDR1 is SGHTA and CDR2 is FQGNSA. CDR3 length: 17 amino acids. The CDR3 sequence is CASSLGPGLAYSGEQFF. In nucleotides, the CDR3 is TGTGCCAGCAGCTTAGGCCCGGGACTAGCCTACTCGGGTGAGCAGTTCTTC. Full variable domain (remainder filled in from reference TRBV7-2 and TRBJ2-1): GAGVSQSPSNKVTEKGKDVELRCDPISGHTALYWYRQSLGQGLEFLIYFQGNSAPDKSGLPSDRFSAERTGGSVSTLTIQRTQQEDSAVYLCASSLGPGLAYSGEQFFGPGTRLTVL.

The genes are TRBV29-1 and TRBJ2-1; perhaps D is TRBD1 or TRBD2 (6 bases each). The germline gives CDR1 SQVTM, CDR2 ANQGSEA. The CDR3 is 15 amino acids. The V and J ends lost 6 bases and 0 bases respectively, with 15 bases between them. CDR3 sequence reads: CSVLGGEISYNEQFF. CDR3 DNA sequence: TGCAGCGTCCTGGGGGGCGAGATCTCCTACAATGAGCAGTTCTTC.

The chain joins TRBV4-1 to TRBJ2-7; 9 bases are shared with TRBD1. CDR1 MGHRA and CDR2 YSYEKL come from the germline V gene. V gave up 5 bases and J gave up 4 bases; unmatched junction bases: 6. The CDR3 is 14 amino acids. CDR3 protein: CASSRGQGIYEQYF. The CDR3 DNA sequence: TGCGCCAGCAGCAGAGGACAGGGGATATACGAGCAGTACTTC.

The rearrangement uses TRBV21-1 and TRBJ2-1; no DNA check was done on the table's D call, TRBD2. TRBV21-1 is a documented pseudogene. The CDR3 is made up of 12 amino acids. The CDR3 reads CGGAGVNNEQFF. In nucleotides, the CDR3 is TGTGGGGGAGCGGGAGTAAATAATGAGCAGTTCTTC.

The rearrangement uses TRBV28 and TRBJ2-7, with TRBD1 as a possible D gene (5 bases). The V gene lost 8 bases and the J gene lost 2 bases, with 16 bases spanning the gap. In germline, CDR1 is MDHEN, CDR2 SYDVKM. This CDR3 is built from 14 residues. In nucleotides, the CDR3 is TGTGCCAGCGCCCAGGCAGGGAAGACCTACGAGCAGTACTTC. Protein product: CASAQAGKTYEQYF.

This clonotype was recorded many times. The chain links TRBV5-1 to TRBJ2-1; TRBD2 aligns across 8 bases. The CDR3 loop spans 19 amino acids. J was trimmed by 7 bases and V by 4 bases; bases with no gene match: 22. The germline CDR1 and CDR2 sequences are SGHRS and YFSETQ. CDR3 loop: CASSPNVLRSGTEGNEQFF. Written as DNA, the CDR3 is TGCGCCAGCAGCCCAAACGTTTTGCGTAGCGGGACCGAGGGGAATGAGCAGTTCTTC.

This clonotype was recorded many times. The rearrangement joins TRBV29-1 to TRBJ2-7; 7 positions match TRBD1. CDR3 length: 13 residues. CDR1 SQVTM and CDR2 ANQGSEA come from the germline V gene. V shed 4 bases, J shed 3 bases, and the junction held 6 bases outside the gene matches. The CDR3 DNA reads TGCAGCGTTGTCCCTCGGGACAGCTACGAGCAGTACTTC. It translates to CSVVPRDSYEQYF.

CDR3 bases: TGCGCCAGCAGAGAGGGACCCCGGGTCAATGAGCAGTTCTTC. Its protein product is CASREGPRVNEQFF. J is TRBJ2-1 and V is TRBV10-2; D is tentatively TRBD1 or TRBD2 (5 bases each). In germline, CDR1 is WSHSY, CDR2 SAAADI. The length of the CDR3 is 14 residues. V was pared by 6 bases and J by 6 bases, with 15 bases between.

This sequence joins TRBV29-1 and TRBJ2-7; TRBD2 matches 10 bases. With 8 bases clipped from V and 7 bases from J, the junction kept 20 bases outside the gene matches. This CDR3 spans 16 amino acids. The germline gives CDR1 SQVTM, CDR2 ANQGSEA. The CDR3 DNA reads TGCAGCCTTGGGGGAAAAGCGGGAGGGCCTTTCGATGAGCAGTACTTC. Its protein product is CSLGGKAGGPFDEQYF.

The V and J genes are TRBV7-8 and TRBJ2-1; D may match TRBD1 or TRBD2 (5 bases each). V lost 1 base to trimming and J lost 7 bases, with 14 bases between them. Germline V gene data show CDR1 as SGHVS and CDR2 as FQNEAQ. The CDR3 length is 15 residues. The CDR3 sequence is CASSLGLGTSNEQFF. CDR3 DNA: TGTGCCAGCAGCTTAGGATTAGGGACCTCGAATGAGCAGTTCTTC.

The gene calls are TRBV12-3 or TRBV12-4 and TRBJ2-7; D uncertain. Trimming removed 6 bases from V and 1 base from J, with 7 bases in between. CDR3 length: 12 amino acids. The CDR3 spells CASRWRSYEQYF. CDR3 coding DNA: TGTGCCAGCAGGTGGAGATCCTACGAGCAGTACTTC.

This sequence joins TRBV30 and TRBJ2-5; D is undetermined. With 0 bases removed from V and 11 bases from J, the gap between germline ends came to 10 bases. Germline V gene lookup returns CDR1 GTSNPN and CDR2 SVGIG (reference sequence). The CDR3 contains 11 residues. This chain's CDR3 is CAWSVGNEQYF. Here the CDR3 DNA reads TGTGCCTGGAGTGTGGGAAATGAGCAGTACTTC.

In this sample, this clonotype turned up a few times. The V and J genes are TRBV12-3 or TRBV12-4 and TRBJ2-4, with no clear D. CDR3 length: 12 amino acids. Trimming took 4 bases from V and 6 from J, leaving 7 bases between them. The DNA for the CDR3 is TGTGCCAGCAGTTCGTCGGGAAACATTCAGTACTTC. This encodes CASSSSGNIQYF.

The table lists this clonotype with many counts. The chain recombines TRBV29-1 with TRBJ2-3; D ambiguous. Germline lookup yields CDR1 SQVTM and CDR2 ANQGSEA. Trimming cost V 8 bases and J 7 bases, with 16 bases left between them. The CDR3 runs to 12 residues. The CDR3 coding sequence is TGCAGCTTTGCGTGGCCTTCGAATACGCAGTATTTT. Encoded protein: CSFAWPSNTQYF.

Concerning this clonotype: A much larger clone sits a single nucleotide away, making a read error possible. The rearrangement uses TRBV10-2 and TRBJ1-1; possibly TRBD1 for D (5 bases). The germline CDR1 and CDR2 sequences are WSHSY and SAAADI. This CDR3 region has 15 residues. V was shortened by 7 bases and J by 1 base, with 16 bases between the two germline ends. The CDR3 nucleotides read TGCGCCAGCACCAATAAACGGACACAGAACACTGAAGCTTTCTTT. It is translated as CASTNKRTQNTEAFF.

This clonotype was found a few times. The chain couples TRBV2 to TRBJ2-3; TRBD2 agrees at 8 bases. The CDR3 is 14 amino acids. Germline lookup yields CDR1 SNHLY and CDR2 FYNNEI. J gave up 1 base and V 5 bases, and 2 bases lay outside the gene matches. The CDR3 region is CASSRAGGTDTQYF. CDR3 nucleotide sequence: TGTGCCAGCAGTCGAGCGGGAGGCACAGATACGCAGTATTTT.

The rearrangement joins TRBV6-2 or TRBV6-3 to TRBJ2-3; either TRBD1 or TRBD2 may fit D (5 bases each). The CDR3 consists of 11 residues. V lost 2 bases, J lost 11 bases, and 8 bases lay in between. Germline V lookup: CDR1 MNHEY, CDR2 SVGEGT. Here the CDR3 DNA reads TGTGCCAGCAGTTACAGGGACCAGCAGTATTTT. Translated, it gives CASSYRDQQYF.

This sequence joins TRBV11-1 and TRBJ2-5; 7 bases agree with TRBD1. Germline CDR1 is SGHAT and CDR2 is FQDESV (reference sequence). The length of the CDR3 is 14 residues. Trimming at V came to 0 bases and at J to 11 bases, leaving 9 bases not matched to a gene. The CDR3 bases are TGTGCCAGCAGCTTAGCCGGGACAGCCTACGTGCAGTACTTC. Translation gives CASSLAGTAYVQYF. Supplemented by reference TRBV11-1 and TRBJ2-5, the full variable domain reads EAEVAQSPRYKITEKSQAVAFWCDPISGHATLYWYRQILGQGPELLVQFQDESVVDDSQLPKDRFSAERLKGVDSTLKIQPAELGDSAMYLCASSLAGTAYVQYFGPGTRLLVL.

V is TRBV12-3 or TRBV12-4 and J is TRBJ1-1, with D maybe TRBD1 (6 bases). Trimming left V 3 bases short and J 4 bases short, with 12 bases between. The length of the CDR3 is 14 residues. The chain's CDR3 is CASSFTGLGTEAFF. The CDR3 nucleotides are TGTGCCAGCAGTTTCACAGGGTTGGGCACTGAAGCTTTCTTT.